Listed below are T cell receptor beta chains from one sample, sequenced in a study of blood T cell repertoires in COVID-19. Generated by immunoSEQ multiplex PCR, the TCRdb table keeps only in-frame clones and is missing some. The table records tens of thousands of clones, over 75% of them present only once. Specimen: peripheral blood. These receptors were taken from a woman in her seventies with acute or convalescent COVID-19. The CDR3 runs from the conserved cysteine through the conserved F or W. D genes are given only for firm matches. Where a row states a size, it is once, few, many or the class of an expanded clone; other rows omit it.

TRBJ1-2	NA	TRBV6-5	NA	CAAGPGDTDYTF	TGTGCCGCGGGGCCCGGAGACACGGACTACACCTTC
TRBJ2-3	NA	TRBV7-9	TRBD2	CASSLRLALTDTQYF	TGTGCCAGCAGCTTAAGACTAGCCCTCACAGATACGCAGTATTTT
TRBJ2-5	NA	TRBV5-1	TRBD2	CASSLDGLAGGTSGEETQYF	TGCGCCAGCAGCTTGGACGGACTAGCGGGAGGGACGTCAGGGGAAGAGACCCAGTACTTC
TRBJ1-6	once	TRBV6-1	TRBD1	CASSEEGTENSPLHF	TGTGCCAGCAGTGAAGAGGGGACAGAAAATTCACCCCTCCACTTT
TRBJ1-6	NA	TRBV3-1/TRBV3-2	TRBD1	CASNQEGRGNSPLHF	TGTGCCAGCAACCAAGAGGGCAGGGGGAATTCACCCCTCCACTTT
TRBJ2-5	once	TRBV7-7	TRBD1	CASSLGQGQSLETQYF	TGTGCCAGCAGCTTAGGGCAGGGACAGTCCCTAGAGACCCAGTACTTC
TRBJ1-1	NA	TRBV29-1	TRBD1	CSAHGTGGTRAFF	TGCAGCGCCCACGGGACAGGGGGGACCAGAGCTTTCTTT
TRBJ1-2	NA	TRBV19	TRBD1	CASSINLPGQGAGYGYTF	TGTGCCAGTAGTATCAACCTCCCCGGACAGGGGGCCGGCTATGGCTACACCTTC
TRBJ1-2	once	TRBV19	NA	CASSIDGQGNYGYTF	TGTGCCAGTAGTATAGATGGCCAGGGGAACTATGGCTACACCTTC
TRBJ2-1	NA	TRBV18	TRBD2	CASSPTSGRGNEQFF	TGTGCCAGCTCACCCACTAGCGGGAGAGGGAATGAGCAGTTCTTC
TRBJ1-2	NA	TRBV27	NA	CASSWTANYGYTF	TGTGCCAGCAGTTGGACAGCTAACTATGGCTACACCTTC
TRBJ2-2	once	TRBV28	NA	CASSRIQYTGELFF	TGTGCCAGCAGTAGAATACAGTACACCGGGGAGCTGTTTTTT
TRBJ2-4	NA	TRBV4-1	TRBD1	CASSPPGTGLAKNIQYF	TGCGCCAGCAGCCCCCCTGGGACAGGTTTAGCCAAAAACATTCAGTACTTC
TRBJ2-4	NA	TRBV5-1	NA	CASSPQGDEENIQYF	TGCGCCAGCAGTCCACAGGGAGACGAAGAAAACATTCAGTACTTC
TRBJ2-3	NA	TRBV6-5	TRBD2	CASSYSTSGRADTQYF	TGTGCCAGCAGTTACTCGACTAGCGGGAGAGCGGATACGCAGTATTTT
TRBJ2-4	NA	TRBV24-1	TRBD1	CATSDRFDKNIQYF	TGTGCCACCTCGGACAGGTTCGACAAAAACATTCAGTACTTC
TRBJ2-1	NA	TRBV5-1	TRBD1	CASSFSWDRGRNEQFF	TGCGCCAGCAGCTTTAGTTGGGACAGGGGCCGGAATGAGCAGTTCTTC
TRBJ1-5	NA	TRBV19	NA	CASSMLNQPQHF	TGTGCCAGTAGTATGCTAAATCAGCCCCAGCATTTT
TRBJ1-5	NA	TRBV11-2	NA	CASSLYTGSGQPQHF	TGTGCCAGCAGCCTATATACAGGGTCGGGTCAGCCCCAGCATTTT
TRBJ2-3	NA	TRBV4-1	TRBD2	CASSQERKSGGADTQYF	TGCGCCAGCAGCCAAGAACGTAAAAGCGGGGGGGCGGATACGCAGTATTTT
TRBJ2-1	NA	TRBV5-3	NA	CARSPGVEQFF	TGTGCCAGAAGCCCAGGGGTTGAGCAGTTCTTC
TRBJ2-2	few	TRBV6-5	NA	CASSSNTGELFF	TGTGCCAGCAGTAGCAACACCGGGGAGCTGTTTTTT
TRBJ1-1	NA	TRBV5-1	TRBD1	CASQQGAVNTEAFF	TGCGCCAGCCAACAGGGGGCGGTGAACACTGAAGCTTTCTTT
TRBJ2-5	once	TRBV11-3	TRBD1	CASSSRTGKEETQYF	TGTGCCAGCAGCTCACGGACAGGAAAAGAAGAGACCCAGTACTTC
TRBJ2-2	NA	TRBV2	TRBD1	CASSETGSGTGELFF	TGTGCCAGCAGTGAGACAGGGAGCGGCACCGGGGAGCTGTTTTTT
TRBJ1-2	NA	TRBV10-3	NA	CAISRTGSNYGYTF	TGTGCCATCAGCCGGACTGGGAGTAACTATGGCTACACCTTC
TRBJ1-2	NA	TRBV5-1	NA	CASSLGPENYGYTF	TGCGCCAGCAGCTTGGGCCCAGAAAACTATGGCTACACCTTC
TRBJ2-3	NA	TRBV7-2	NA	CASSSDGMRADTQYF	TGTGCCAGCAGCTCGGACGGTATGAGGGCAGATACGCAGTATTTT
TRBJ1-1	once	TRBV7-9	NA	CASSYSIPGGYTEAFF	TGTGCCAGCAGCTATTCCATTCCGGGGGGGTACACTGAAGCTTTCTTT
TRBJ1-2	NA	TRBV28	TRBD1	CASSNYRGVSGYTF	TGTGCCAGCAGTAATTACAGGGGCGTAAGTGGCTACACCTTC
TRBJ2-5	NA	TRBV6-5	NA	CASTAPGRETQYF	TGTGCCAGCACGGCCCCAGGTAGGGAGACCCAGTACTTC
TRBJ1-2	once	TRBV5-5	NA	CASSLLQGDYGYTF	TGTGCCAGCAGCTTGTTACAGGGAGACTATGGCTACACCTTC
TRBJ2-5	NA	TRBV9	NA	CASSVGSDQGETQYF	TGTGCCAGCAGCGTAGGATCAGACCAGGGAGAGACCCAGTACTTC
TRBJ1-4	NA	TRBV7-2	NA	CASSHGQNNEKLFF	TGTGCCAGCAGCCATGGACAGAACAATGAAAAACTGTTTTTT
TRBJ1-1	NA	TRBV28	NA	CASSLGRGKNTEAFF	TGTGCCAGCAGTTTGGGGAGGGGGAAGAACACTGAAGCTTTCTTT
TRBJ1-5	NA	TRBV29-1	TRBD1	CSVGVCRDRRALASNQPQHF	TGCAGCGTTGGGGTTTGCCGGGACAGGCGTGCCCTTGCCAGCAATCAGCCCCAGCATTTT
TRBJ1-5	NA	TRBV6-5	TRBD1	CASSRTGGGNQPQHF	TGTGCCAGCAGTCGGACAGGGGGAGGGAATCAGCCCCAGCATTTT
TRBJ1-1	NA	TRBV19	NA	CASRWEGRNTEAFF	TGTGCCAGTAGGTGGGAGGGCCGGAACACTGAAGCTTTCTTT
TRBJ1-1	many	TRBV6-5	TRBD1	CASTVGQGTEAFF	TGTGCCAGCACAGTCGGACAGGGCACTGAAGCTTTCTTT
TRBJ2-3	few	TRBV5-8	NA	CASSLGFQGVGDTQYF	TGTGCCAGCAGCTTGGGGTTTCAGGGCGTTGGAGATACGCAGTATTTT
TRBJ1-5	NA	TRBV27	TRBD1	CASSSTGGSGWPQHF	TGTGCCAGCAGTTCGACAGGGGGCTCGGGATGGCCCCAGCATTTT
TRBJ2-1	NA	TRBV11-3	TRBD2	CASSLAGGEQFF	TGTGCCAGCAGTCTAGCGGGAGGTGAGCAGTTCTTC
TRBJ2-1	NA	TRBV7-8	TRBD2	CASSLEGSGRASGQFF	TGTGCCAGCAGCTTAGAAGGGAGCGGGAGGGCCTCTGGGCAGTTCTTC
TRBJ2-2	NA	TRBV19	NA	CASSIGQGRGTGELFF	TGTGCCAGTAGTATAGGACAGGGGAGGGGAACCGGGGAGCTGTTTTTT
TRBJ2-2	few	TRBV30	NA	CAWSVLDSNTGELFF	TGTGCCTGGAGTGTACTCGACAGTAACACCGGGGAGCTGTTTTTT
TRBJ2-3	NA	TRBV4-1	TRBD2	CASSQEIAGGPDTQYF	TGCGCCAGCAGCCAAGAGATAGCGGGGGGCCCAGATACGCAGTATTTT
TRBJ2-5	NA	TRBV7-2	NA	CASSLWLEETQYF	TGTGCCAGCAGCTTATGGCTAGAAGAGACCCAGTACTTC
TRBJ1-6	NA	TRBV30	NA	CAWRGGLGSPLHF	TGTGCCTGGAGGGGTGGGTTGGGCTCACCCCTCCACTTT
TRBJ2-2	NA	TRBV4-3	TRBD2	CASSQGSGRNTGELFF	TGCGCCAGCAGCCAGGGTAGCGGGAGAAACACCGGGGAGCTGTTTTTT